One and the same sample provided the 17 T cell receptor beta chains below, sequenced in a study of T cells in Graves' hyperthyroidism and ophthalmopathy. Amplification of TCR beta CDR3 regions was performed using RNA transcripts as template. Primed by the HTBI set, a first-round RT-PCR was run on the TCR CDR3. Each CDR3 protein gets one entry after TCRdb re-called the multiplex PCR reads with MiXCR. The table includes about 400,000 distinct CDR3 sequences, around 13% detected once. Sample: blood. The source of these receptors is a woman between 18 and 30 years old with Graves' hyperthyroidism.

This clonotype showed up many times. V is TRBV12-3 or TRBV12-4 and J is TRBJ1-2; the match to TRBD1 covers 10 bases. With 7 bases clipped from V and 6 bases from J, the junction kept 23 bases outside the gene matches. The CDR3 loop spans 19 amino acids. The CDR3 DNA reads TGTGCCAGCACCTCAATCGGACAGGGGGTCTCCCAATTCCCCCATGGCTACACCTTC. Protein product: CASTSIGQGVSQFPHGYTF.

Here the CDR3 reads CAWSRKSTNEKLFF. CDR3 DNA: TGTGCCTGGAGTCGAAAGTCCACTAATGAAAAACTGTTTTTT. The V gene is TRBV30, the J gene TRBJ1-4; no definite D call. Germline V gene data show CDR1 as GTSNPN and CDR2 as SVGIG (reference sequence). V was trimmed by 2 bases and J by 2 bases, leaving 9 bases between them. This CDR3 is built from 14 residues.

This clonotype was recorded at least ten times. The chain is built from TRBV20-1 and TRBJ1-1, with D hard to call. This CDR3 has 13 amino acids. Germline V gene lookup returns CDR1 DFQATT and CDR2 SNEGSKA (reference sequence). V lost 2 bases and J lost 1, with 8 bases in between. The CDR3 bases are TGCAGTGCTAGAAGGTCTGAGAACACTGAAGCTTTCTTT. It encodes CSARRSENTEAFF.

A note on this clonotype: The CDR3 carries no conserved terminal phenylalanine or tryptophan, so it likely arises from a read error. CDR3 in amino acids: CSVVASTSYQQYL. DNA for the CDR3: TGCAGCGTTGTAGCCTCGACCTCCTACCAGCAGTACCTC. The chain carries TRBV29-1 and TRBJ2-7; D is ambiguous. Germline V lookup: CDR1 SQVTM, CDR2 ANQGSEA. The CDR3 covers 13 residues.

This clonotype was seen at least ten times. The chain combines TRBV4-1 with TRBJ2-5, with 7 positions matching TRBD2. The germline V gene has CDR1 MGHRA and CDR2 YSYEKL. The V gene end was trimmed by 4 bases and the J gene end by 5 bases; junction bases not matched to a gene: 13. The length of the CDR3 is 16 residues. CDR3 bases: TGCGCCAGCAGCCTAACCGGGACTAATTCGTGGGAGACCCAGTACTTC. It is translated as CASSLTGTNSWETQYF.

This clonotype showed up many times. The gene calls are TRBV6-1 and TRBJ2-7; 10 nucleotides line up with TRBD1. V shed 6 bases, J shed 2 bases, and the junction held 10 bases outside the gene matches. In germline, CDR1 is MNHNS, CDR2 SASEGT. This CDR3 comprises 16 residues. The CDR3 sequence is CASRAQVGTGAYEQYF. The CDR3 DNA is TGTGCCAGCAGAGCCCAGGTGGGGACAGGGGCCTACGAGCAGTACTTC.

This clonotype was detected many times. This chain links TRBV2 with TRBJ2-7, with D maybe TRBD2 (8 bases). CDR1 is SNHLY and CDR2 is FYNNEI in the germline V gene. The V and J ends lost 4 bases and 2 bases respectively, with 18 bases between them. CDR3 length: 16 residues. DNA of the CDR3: TGTGCCAGCAGTGGGGCGACAGGGACTAGGACCTACGAGCAGTACTTC. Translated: CASSGATGTRTYEQYF.

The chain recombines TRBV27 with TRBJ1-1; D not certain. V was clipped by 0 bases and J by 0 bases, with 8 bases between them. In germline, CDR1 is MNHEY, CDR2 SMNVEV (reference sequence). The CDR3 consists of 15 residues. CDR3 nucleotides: TGTGCCAGCAGTTTATCGGCGGGCTTGAACACTGAAGCTTTCTTT. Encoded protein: CASSLSAGLNTEAFF.

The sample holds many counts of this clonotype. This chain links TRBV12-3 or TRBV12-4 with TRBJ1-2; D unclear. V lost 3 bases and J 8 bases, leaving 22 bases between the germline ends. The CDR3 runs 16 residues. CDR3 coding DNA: TGTGCCAGCAGTTTTTCGGGGATTGGGCGCACGGGGGGCTACACCTTC. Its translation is CASSFSGIGRTGGYTF.

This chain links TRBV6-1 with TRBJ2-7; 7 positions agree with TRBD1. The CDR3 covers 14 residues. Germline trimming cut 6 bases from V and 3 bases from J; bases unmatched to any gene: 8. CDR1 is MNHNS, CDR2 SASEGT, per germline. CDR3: CASRPPGQLYEQYF. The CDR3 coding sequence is TGTGCCAGCAGGCCCCCGGGACAGCTCTACGAGCAGTACTTC.

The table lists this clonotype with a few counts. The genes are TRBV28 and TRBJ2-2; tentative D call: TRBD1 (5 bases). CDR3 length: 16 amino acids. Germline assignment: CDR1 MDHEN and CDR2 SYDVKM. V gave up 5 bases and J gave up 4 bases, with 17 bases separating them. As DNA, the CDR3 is TGTGCCAGCAGTCCGTCCGTTGACAGACCCACCGGGGAGCTGTTTTTT. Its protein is CASSPSVDRPTGELFF.

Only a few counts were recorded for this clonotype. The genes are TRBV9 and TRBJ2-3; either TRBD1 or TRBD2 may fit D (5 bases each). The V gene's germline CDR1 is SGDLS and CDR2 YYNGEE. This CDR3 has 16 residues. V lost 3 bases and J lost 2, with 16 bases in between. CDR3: CASSALARGATDTQYF. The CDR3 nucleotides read TGTGCCAGCAGCGCCTTAGCGAGAGGGGCCACAGATACGCAGTATTTT.

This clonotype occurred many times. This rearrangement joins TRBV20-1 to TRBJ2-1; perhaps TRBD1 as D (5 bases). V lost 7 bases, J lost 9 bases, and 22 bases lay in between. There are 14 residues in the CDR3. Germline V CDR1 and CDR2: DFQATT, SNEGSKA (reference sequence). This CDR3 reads CSGNTGDLYGEQFF. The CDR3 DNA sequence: TGCAGTGGAAACACAGGCGACCTCTACGGTGAGCAGTTCTTC.

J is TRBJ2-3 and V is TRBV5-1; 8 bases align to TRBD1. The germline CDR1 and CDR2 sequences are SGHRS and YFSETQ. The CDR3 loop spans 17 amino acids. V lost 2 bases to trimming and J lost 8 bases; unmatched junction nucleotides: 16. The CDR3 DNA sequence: TGCGCCAGCAGCTTAGACCGCAGACAGGGGTCATTAGGTACGCAGTATTTT. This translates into CASSLDRRQGSLGTQYF.

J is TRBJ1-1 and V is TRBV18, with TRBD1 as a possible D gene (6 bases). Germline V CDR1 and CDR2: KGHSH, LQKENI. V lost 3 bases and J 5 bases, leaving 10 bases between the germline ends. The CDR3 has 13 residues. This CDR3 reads CASSPAGETEAFF. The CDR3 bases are TGTGCCAGCTCACCGGCAGGGGAGACTGAAGCTTTCTTT.

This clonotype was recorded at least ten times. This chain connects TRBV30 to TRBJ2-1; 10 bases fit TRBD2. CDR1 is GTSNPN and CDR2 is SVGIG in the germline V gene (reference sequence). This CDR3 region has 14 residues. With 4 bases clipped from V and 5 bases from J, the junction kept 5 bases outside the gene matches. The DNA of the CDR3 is TGTGCCTGGACCCGACTAGCGGGCCACAATGAGCAGTTCTTC. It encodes CAWTRLAGHNEQFF.

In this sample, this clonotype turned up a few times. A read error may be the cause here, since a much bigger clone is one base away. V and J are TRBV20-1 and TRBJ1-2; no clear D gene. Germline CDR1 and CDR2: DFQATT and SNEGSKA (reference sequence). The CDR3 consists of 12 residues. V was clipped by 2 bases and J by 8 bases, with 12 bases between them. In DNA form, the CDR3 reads TGCAGTGCTAGACCCAGGTTGGAGGGCTACACCTTC. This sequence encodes CSARPRLEGYTF.